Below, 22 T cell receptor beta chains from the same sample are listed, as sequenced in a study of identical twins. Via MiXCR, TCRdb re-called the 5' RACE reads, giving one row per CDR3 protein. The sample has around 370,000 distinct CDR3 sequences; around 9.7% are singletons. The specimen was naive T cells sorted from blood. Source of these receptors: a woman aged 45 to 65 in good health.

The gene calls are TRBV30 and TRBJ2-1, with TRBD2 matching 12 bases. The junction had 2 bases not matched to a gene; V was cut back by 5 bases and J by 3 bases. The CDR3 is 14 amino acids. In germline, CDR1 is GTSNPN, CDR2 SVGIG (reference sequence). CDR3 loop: CAWWTSGNYNEQFF. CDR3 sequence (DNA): TGTGCCTGGTGGACTAGCGGGAACTACAATGAGCAGTTCTTC.

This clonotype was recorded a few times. CDR3 nucleotides: TGTGCCAGCAGTCCGGGACTAGCGGGAGTGTCCCTTAATGAGCAGTTCTTC. Encoded protein: CASSPGLAGVSLNEQFF. J is TRBJ2-1 and V is TRBV12-3 or TRBV12-4, with 14 bases identical to TRBD2. After removal of 5 bases from V and 7 bases from J, the junction contained 10 bases not matched to a gene. The CDR3 contains 17 residues.

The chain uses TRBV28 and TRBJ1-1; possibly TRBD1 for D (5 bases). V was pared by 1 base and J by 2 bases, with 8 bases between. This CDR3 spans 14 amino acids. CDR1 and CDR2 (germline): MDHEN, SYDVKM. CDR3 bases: TGTGCCAGCAGTTTATCAGGGTACAACACTGAAGCTTTCTTT. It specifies CASSLSGYNTEAFF.

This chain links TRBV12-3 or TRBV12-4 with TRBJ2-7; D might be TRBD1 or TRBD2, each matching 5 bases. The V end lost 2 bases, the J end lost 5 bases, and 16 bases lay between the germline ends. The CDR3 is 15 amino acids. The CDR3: CASSLSGSPYNEQYV. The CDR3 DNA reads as TGTGCCAGCAGTTTATCAGGGAGCCCATACAACGAGCAGTACGTC.

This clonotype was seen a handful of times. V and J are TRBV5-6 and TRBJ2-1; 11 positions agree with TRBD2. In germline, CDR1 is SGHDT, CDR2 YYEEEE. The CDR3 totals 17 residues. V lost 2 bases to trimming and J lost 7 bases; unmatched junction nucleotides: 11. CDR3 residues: CASSLRPGLAEWNEQFF. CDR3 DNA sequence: TGTGCCAGCAGCTTAAGACCGGGACTAGCGGAGTGGAATGAGCAGTTCTTC.

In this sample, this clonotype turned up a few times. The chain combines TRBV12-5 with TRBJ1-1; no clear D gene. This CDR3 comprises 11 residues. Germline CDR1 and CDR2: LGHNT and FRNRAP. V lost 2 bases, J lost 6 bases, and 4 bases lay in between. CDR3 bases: TGTGCTAGTGGTTTGTTTGCTGAAGCTTTCTTT. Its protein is CASGLFAEAFF.

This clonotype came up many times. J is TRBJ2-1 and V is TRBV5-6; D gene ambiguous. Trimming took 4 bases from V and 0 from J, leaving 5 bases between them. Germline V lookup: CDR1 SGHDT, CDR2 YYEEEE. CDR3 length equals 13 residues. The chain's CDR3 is CASSRTSYNEQFF. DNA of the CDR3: TGTGCCAGCAGCAGGACCTCCTACAATGAGCAGTTCTTC.

The DNA for the CDR3 is TGCAGTGCTAGAGATTACTACAGTCCTTCCTCCTACGAGCAGTACTTC. It yields the protein CSARDYYSPSSYEQYF. The chain has TRBV20-1 and TRBJ2-7; D is ambiguous. The CDR3 spans 16 residues. The V gene's germline CDR1 is DFQATT and CDR2 SNEGSKA (reference sequence). V was shortened by 0 bases and J by 0 bases, with 15 bases between the two germline ends.

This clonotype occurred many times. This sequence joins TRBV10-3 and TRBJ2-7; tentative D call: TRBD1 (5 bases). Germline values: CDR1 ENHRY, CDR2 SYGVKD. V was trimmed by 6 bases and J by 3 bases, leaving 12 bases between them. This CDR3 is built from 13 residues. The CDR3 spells CAIRSREGYEQYF. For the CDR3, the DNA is TGTGCCATCAGAAGCAGGGAAGGCTACGAGCAGTACTTC.

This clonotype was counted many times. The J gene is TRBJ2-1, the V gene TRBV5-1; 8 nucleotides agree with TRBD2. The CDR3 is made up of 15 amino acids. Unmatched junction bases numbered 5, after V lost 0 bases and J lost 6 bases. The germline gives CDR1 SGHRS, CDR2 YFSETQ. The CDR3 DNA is TGCGCCAGCAGCTTGGTAGCGGGGAATATCAATGAGCAGTTCTTC. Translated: CASSLVAGNINEQFF.

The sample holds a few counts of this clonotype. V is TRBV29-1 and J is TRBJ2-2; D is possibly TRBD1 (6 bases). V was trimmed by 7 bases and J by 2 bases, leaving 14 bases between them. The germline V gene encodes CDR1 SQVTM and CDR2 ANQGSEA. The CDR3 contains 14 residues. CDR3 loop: CSALLDSNTGELFF. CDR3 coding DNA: TGCAGCGCCCTGTTGGACAGTAACACCGGGGAGCTGTTTTTT.

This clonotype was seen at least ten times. This CDR3 reads CASSFGYQETQYF. As DNA, the CDR3 is TGCGCCAGCAGCTTCGGGTACCAAGAGACCCAGTACTTC. This sequence joins TRBV5-1 and TRBJ2-5; no reliable D call. Germline V CDR1 and CDR2: SGHRS, YFSETQ. The CDR3 is 13 residues long. Trimming stripped 2 bases from V and 0 bases from J, with 5 bases between.

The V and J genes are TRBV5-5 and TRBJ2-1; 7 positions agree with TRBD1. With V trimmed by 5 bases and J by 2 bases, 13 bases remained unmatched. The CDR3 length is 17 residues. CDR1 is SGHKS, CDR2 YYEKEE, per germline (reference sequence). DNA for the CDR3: TGTGCCAGCAGTCTAGGCGTAGGGGGCGCTGCCTACAATGAGCAGTTCTTC. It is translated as CASSLGVGGAAYNEQFF.

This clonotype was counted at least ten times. CDR3 protein: CSASSGGSSYEQYV. In nucleotides, the CDR3 is TGCAGTGCTAGTTCCGGCGGGAGCTCCTACGAGCAGTACGTC. This chain uses TRBV20-1 with TRBJ2-7; 7 positions agree with TRBD2. V was pared by 3 bases and J by 0 bases, with 5 bases of the junction left unmatched. Germline V lookup: CDR1 DFQATT, CDR2 SNEGSKA (reference sequence). The CDR3 runs to 14 residues.

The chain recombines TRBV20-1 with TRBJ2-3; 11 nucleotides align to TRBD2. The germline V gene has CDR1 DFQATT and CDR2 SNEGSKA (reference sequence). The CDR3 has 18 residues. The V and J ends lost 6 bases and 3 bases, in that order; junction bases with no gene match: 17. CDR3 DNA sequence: TGCAGTGCCCGGGGGGGGCTAGCGGGAGGCCCCGCGACAGATACGCAGTATTTT. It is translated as CSARGGLAGGPATDTQYF.

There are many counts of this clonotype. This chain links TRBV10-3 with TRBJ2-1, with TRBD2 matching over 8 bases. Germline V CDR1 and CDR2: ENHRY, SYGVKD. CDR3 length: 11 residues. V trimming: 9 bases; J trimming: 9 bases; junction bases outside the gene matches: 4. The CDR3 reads CAIYSGTEQFF. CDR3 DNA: TGTGCCATTTATAGCGGGACTGAGCAGTTCTTC.

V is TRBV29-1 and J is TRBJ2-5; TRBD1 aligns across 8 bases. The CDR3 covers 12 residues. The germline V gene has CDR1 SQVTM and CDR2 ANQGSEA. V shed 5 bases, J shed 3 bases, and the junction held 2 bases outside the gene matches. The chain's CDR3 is CSVQGAEETQYF. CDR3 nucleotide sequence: TGCAGCGTTCAGGGGGCGGAAGAGACCCAGTACTTC.

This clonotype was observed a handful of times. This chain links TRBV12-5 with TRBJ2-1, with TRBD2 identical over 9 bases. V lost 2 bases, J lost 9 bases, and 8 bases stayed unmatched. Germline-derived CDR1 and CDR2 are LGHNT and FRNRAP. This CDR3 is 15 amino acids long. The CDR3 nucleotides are TGTGCTAGTGGTTTGTTCTCTATAGCGGGAGTTGAGCAGTTCTTC. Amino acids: CASGLFSIAGVEQFF.

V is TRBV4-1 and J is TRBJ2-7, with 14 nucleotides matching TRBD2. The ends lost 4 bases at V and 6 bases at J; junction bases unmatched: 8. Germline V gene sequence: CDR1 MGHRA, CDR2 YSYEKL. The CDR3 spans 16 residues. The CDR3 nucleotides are TGCGCCAGCAGCCGGGGACTAGCGGGAGTGGGGGTCGAGCAGTACTTC. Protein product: CASSRGLAGVGVEQYF.

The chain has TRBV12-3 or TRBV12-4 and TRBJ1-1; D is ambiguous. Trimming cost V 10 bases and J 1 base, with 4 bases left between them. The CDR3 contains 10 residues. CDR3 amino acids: CATGNTEAFF. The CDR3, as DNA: TGTGCCACCGGGAACACTGAAGCTTTCTTT.

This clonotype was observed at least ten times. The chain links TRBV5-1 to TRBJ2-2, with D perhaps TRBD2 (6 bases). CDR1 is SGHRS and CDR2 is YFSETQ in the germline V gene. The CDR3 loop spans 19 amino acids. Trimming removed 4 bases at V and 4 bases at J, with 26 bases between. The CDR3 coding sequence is TGCGCCAGCAGCATCAGACCGGGACCGCGACCGGGGGTCACCGGGGAGCTGTTTTTT. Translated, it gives CASSIRPGPRPGVTGELFF.

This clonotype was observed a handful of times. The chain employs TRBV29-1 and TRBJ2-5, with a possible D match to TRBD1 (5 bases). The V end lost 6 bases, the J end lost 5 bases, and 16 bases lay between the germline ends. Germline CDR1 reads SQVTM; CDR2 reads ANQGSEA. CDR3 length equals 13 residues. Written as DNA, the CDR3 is TGCAGCGTCGAGCCAGGGATCCGGGAGACCCAGTACTTC. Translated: CSVEPGIRETQYF.